This T cell receptor beta chain was sequenced for a study of tumor-infiltrating lymphocytes in localized non-small cell lung cancer. Study results and limitations: Technical variation could not be separated from intratumor heterogeneity here. Compared with uninvolved lung, tumors showed higher T cell infiltration by TCRbeta sequencing.

This clone was recorded only once. Its specificity is not known. The V gene end was trimmed by 7 bases and the J gene end by 9 bases; junction bases not matched to a gene: 11. CDR1 is MNHNS, CDR2 SASEGT, per germline. The CDR3 contains 13 residues. The method was immunoSEQ multiplex PCR; TCRdb's version includes in-frame clones alone and lacks a portion of them. The sample lists 14,000 or so clones; 70% to 80% were seen once. The rearrangement joins TRBV6-1 to TRBJ2-5; 7 nucleotides line up with TRBD1. This receptor was taken from a human donor with non-small cell lung cancer. Input material: lung tumor tissue. CDR3 in amino acids: CASTPGDRGSQYF. The CDR3 nucleotides are TGTGCCAGCACTCCCGGGGACAGAGGGTCCCAGTACTTC.